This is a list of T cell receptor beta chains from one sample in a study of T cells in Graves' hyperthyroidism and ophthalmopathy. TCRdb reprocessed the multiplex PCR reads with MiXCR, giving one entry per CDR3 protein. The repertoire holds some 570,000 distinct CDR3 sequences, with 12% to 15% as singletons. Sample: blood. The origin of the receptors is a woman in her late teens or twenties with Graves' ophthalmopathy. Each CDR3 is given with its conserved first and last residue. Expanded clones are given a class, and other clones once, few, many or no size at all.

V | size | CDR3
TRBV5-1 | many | CASSLDPAKEQYF
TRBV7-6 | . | CASSSMSGSSYNEQFF
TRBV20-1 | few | CSARALLGSGISYNEQFF
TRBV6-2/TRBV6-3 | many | CASRASRDHSYEQYF
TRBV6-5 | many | CASSYSGAGTASYEQYF
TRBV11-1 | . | CASSLDGLAGGAYEQYF
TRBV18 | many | CASRDSVNSPLHF
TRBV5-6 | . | CASSLFDASYNSPLHF
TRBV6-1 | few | CASSGYTQGATEAFF
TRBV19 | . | CASGPGTYEQYF
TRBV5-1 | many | CASSPAGVVNEQFF
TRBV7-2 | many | CASSLRLAPFTDTQYF
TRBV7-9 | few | CASNRDRGRLRSGANVLTF
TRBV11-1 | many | CASSSYFEQFF
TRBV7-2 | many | CASSLGSGGNIQYF
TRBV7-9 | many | CASSLGQGITDTQYF
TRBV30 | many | CAWSVTTETQYF
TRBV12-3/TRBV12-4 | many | CASSLNSGTEAFF
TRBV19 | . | CASTDDTYSNQPQHF
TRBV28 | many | CASRTTGTSGYNEQFF
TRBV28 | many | CASSLGTTTRGYTF
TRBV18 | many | CASSPTGAAEAFF
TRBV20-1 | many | CSARGTSYGYTF
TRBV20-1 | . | CSARGGNWDGYTF
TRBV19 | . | CASTTYTNTGELFF
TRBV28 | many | CASSTRSWHILAGGQGDTQYF
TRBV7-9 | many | CASSQGLAGAAGETQYF
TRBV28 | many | CASRYRGRPKNSPLHF
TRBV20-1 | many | CSATGTGSEGGSMETQYF
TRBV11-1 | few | CASSLPGTSGSSSHNEQFF
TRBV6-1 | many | CASSQKQRLYTEAFF
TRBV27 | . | CASNPSSGAQETQYF
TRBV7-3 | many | CASSLGQGSGHEQFF
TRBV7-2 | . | CASSLGLATDEQFF
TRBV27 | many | CASSWGGRYEQYF
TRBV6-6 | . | CASSYIPKLSYNEQFF
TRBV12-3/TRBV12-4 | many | CASSSGINLDEQYF
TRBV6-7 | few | CASSYDTTYNEQFF
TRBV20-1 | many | CSARALGLAGGSTDTQYF
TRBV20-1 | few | CRAGGGARTGELFF
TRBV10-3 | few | CAISESPQGFSGNTIYF
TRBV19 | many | CASSMPSHRMGYQPQHF
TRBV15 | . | CATSREPRAGDTQYF
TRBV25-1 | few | CASSEGGTRAGRQFF
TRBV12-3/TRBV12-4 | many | CASSEDRGPKDTQYF
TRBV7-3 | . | CASSLTFGNTIYF
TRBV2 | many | CASSGRTLYNSPLHF
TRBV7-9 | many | CASSRTSAKETQYF
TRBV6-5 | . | CASSYLSTIYF
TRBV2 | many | CASQQGGSGEKLFF
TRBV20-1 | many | CSARGWYEQYF
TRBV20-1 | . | CSAKLAESTDGELFF